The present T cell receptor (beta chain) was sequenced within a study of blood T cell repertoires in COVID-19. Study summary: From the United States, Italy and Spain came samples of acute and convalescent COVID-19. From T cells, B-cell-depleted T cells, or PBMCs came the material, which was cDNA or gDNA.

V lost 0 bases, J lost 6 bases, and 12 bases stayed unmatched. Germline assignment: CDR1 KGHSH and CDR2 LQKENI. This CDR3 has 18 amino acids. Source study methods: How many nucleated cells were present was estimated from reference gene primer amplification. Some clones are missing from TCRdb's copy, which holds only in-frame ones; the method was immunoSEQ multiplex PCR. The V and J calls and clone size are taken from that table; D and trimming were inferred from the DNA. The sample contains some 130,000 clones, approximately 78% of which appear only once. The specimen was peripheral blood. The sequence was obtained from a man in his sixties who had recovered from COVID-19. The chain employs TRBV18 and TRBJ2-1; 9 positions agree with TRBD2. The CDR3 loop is CASSPPSPSGVAGNEQFF. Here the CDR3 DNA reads TGTGCCAGCTCACCACCATCCCCTAGCGGGGTGGCCGGCAATGAGCAGTTCTTC.